This T cell receptor beta chain was found in a study of CDR3 diversity in severe acne. This CDR3 contains 11 residues. Germline CDR1 LNHDA, CDR2 SQIVND (reference sequence). The germline V and J ends were trimmed by 7 bases and 4 bases, with 7 bases remaining between them. This clonotype was seen ten or more times. Each CDR3 protein gets one entry after TCRdb re-called the PCR reads with MiXCR. The sample has 90,000 or so distinct CDR3 sequences; approximately 52% are singletons. The TCR sequence derives from a male donor in good health, serving as a control. Sequencing was performed on blood. The chain employs TRBV19 and TRBJ1-1; D not certain. The CDR3 coding sequence is TGTGCCAGTACGAAGGGCACTGAAGCTTTCTTT. Translating gives CASTKGTEAFF.